Listed below are T cell receptor beta chains from one sample, sequenced in a study of preoperative IRX-2 immunotherapy in early breast cancer. Generated by immunoSEQ multiplex PCR, the TCRdb table keeps only in-frame clones and is missing some. The repertoire holds roughly 26,000 clones, with 81% as singletons. The input for sequencing was lymph node tissue, taken after IRX-2 immunotherapy. The receptors originated from a human donor with breast cancer. Each CDR3 is given with its conserved first and last residue. Fields, in order: D gene, V gene, J gene, clone size, CDR3 protein, CDR3 DNA. The D gene is left open where the match is weak. Expanded clones are given a class, and other clones once, few, many or no size at all.

d_gene: NA; v_gene: TRBV6-8; j_gene: TRBJ1-2; abundance: NA; CDR3aa: CASSYGGNGYTF; CDR3nt: TGTGCCAGCAGTTACGGGGGTAATGGCTACACCTTC
d_gene: NA; v_gene: TRBV28; j_gene: TRBJ2-1; abundance: once; CDR3aa: CASSLGIYNEQFF; CDR3nt: TGTGCCAGCAGTTTAGGAATCTACAATGAGCAGTTCTTC
d_gene: TRBD1; v_gene: TRBV5-1; j_gene: TRBJ2-1; abundance: NA; CDR3aa: CASSRDRSSYNEQFF; CDR3nt: TGCGCCAGCAGCCGGGACAGAAGCTCCTACAATGAGCAGTTCTTC
d_gene: NA; v_gene: TRBV14; j_gene: TRBJ1-6; abundance: NA; CDR3aa: CASSQAPRLPLHF; CDR3nt: TGTGCCAGCAGCCAAGCCCCCAGGTTGCCCCTCCACTTT
d_gene: NA; v_gene: TRBV1; j_gene: TRBJ2-1; abundance: NA; CDR3aa: CASSHFRGASYNEQFF; CDR3nt: TGCGCCAGCAGCCATTTTCGGGGGGCCTCCTACAATGAGCAGTTCTTC
d_gene: NA; v_gene: TRBV15; j_gene: TRBJ1-2; abundance: NA; CDR3aa: CATSRDLNTNYGYTF; CDR3nt: TGTGCCACCAGCAGAGATTTAAATACCAACTATGGCTACACCTTC
d_gene: NA; v_gene: TRBV28; j_gene: TRBJ2-5; abundance: NA; CDR3aa: CASSLRGWGETQYF; CDR3nt: TGTGCCAGCAGTCTCAGGGGTTGGGGAGAGACCCAGTACTTC
d_gene: TRBD1; v_gene: TRBV15; j_gene: TRBJ2-2; abundance: NA; CDR3aa: CASSPWQGAAGELFF; CDR3nt: TGTGCCAGCAGCCCTTGGCAGGGGGCGGCCGGGGAGCTGTTTTTT
d_gene: NA; v_gene: TRBV11-3; j_gene: TRBJ2-5; abundance: NA; CDR3aa: CASSLGWGNQETQYF; CDR3nt: TGTGCCAGCAGCTTAGGGTGGGGTAACCAAGAGACCCAGTACTTC
d_gene: NA; v_gene: TRBV6-7; j_gene: TRBJ2-2; abundance: NA; CDR3aa: CASSYSRTATGELFF; CDR3nt: TGTGCCAGCAGTTACTCGAGGACAGCCACCGGGGAGCTGTTTTTT
d_gene: NA; v_gene: TRBV28; j_gene: TRBJ1-2; abundance: once; CDR3aa: CASSPEDEGTGGYTF; CDR3nt: TGTGCCAGCAGTCCGGAGGACGAGGGCACGGGAGGCTACACCTTC
d_gene: TRBD1; v_gene: TRBV28; j_gene: TRBJ2-3; abundance: NA; CDR3aa: CASSSTGADTQYF; CDR3nt: TGTGCCAGCAGTTCAACAGGGGCAGATACGCAGTATTTT
d_gene: NA; v_gene: TRBV10-3; j_gene: TRBJ1-5; abundance: NA; CDR3aa: CAISELGSNQPQHF; CDR3nt: TGTGCCATCAGTGAGTTGGGGAGCAATCAGCCCCAGCATTTT
d_gene: TRBD1; v_gene: TRBV19; j_gene: TRBJ1-1; abundance: NA; CDR3aa: CASRTGQGKFF; CDR3nt: TGTGCCAGTAGAACGGGACAGGGTAAGTTCTTT
d_gene: TRBD1; v_gene: TRBV19; j_gene: TRBJ1-2; abundance: NA; CDR3aa: CASRGGTGGLSIYGYTF; CDR3nt: TGTGCCAGTAGAGGAGGGACAGGGGGACTCTCCATCTATGGCTACACCTTC
d_gene: NA; v_gene: TRBV5-1; j_gene: TRBJ2-6; abundance: NA; CDR3aa: CASSRDLSGANVLTF; CDR3nt: TGCGCCAGCTCGCGGGACCTCTCTGGGGCCAACGTCCTGACTTTC